The present TCR beta chain was sequenced within a study of shared clonotypes between healthy human individuals. Germline trimming cut 0 bases from V and 5 bases from J; bases unmatched to any gene: 9. The CDR3 extends over 17 amino acids. Naive CD8 cells lacked CD45RO, underwent positive selection for CCR7 and left out terminally differentiated effector memory CD45RA+ cells. Repertoires were generated with immunoSEQ multiplex PCR, while TCRdb's copy carries only in-frame clones and drops some. The data show about 2 million clones, approximately 94% seen once. The V gene is TRBV23-1, the J gene TRBJ1-4; 7 nucleotides agree with TRBD1. TRBV23-1 is an open reading frame, and its role is uncertain. Sequencing used naive CD8+ T cells sorted from blood. The TCR sequence derives from a man between 18 and 29 years old in good health. DNA of the CDR3: TGCGCCAGCAGTCAATCAATACCTCAGGGGGAAAATGAAAAACTGTTTTTT. Its translation is CASSQSIPQGENEKLFF.